This T cell receptor (beta chain) was sequenced for a study of resident and recirculating memory T cells in vitiligo. Here immunoSEQ multiplex PCR was the method, and the copy in TCRdb shows in-frame clones only, minus some. The sample holds roughly 76,000 clones; roughly 92% are singletons and the top ten take 4.9%. The CDR3 extends over 15 amino acids. The V and J ends lost 0 bases and 5 bases respectively, with 14 bases between them. Germline V gene sequence: CDR1 LGHNA, CDR2 YSLEER. This chain joins TRBV4-3 and TRBJ2-7, with a tentative D call TRBD2 (5 bases). The TCR sequence derives from a male donor with vitiligo. Sequenced sample: blood. CDR3 amino acids: CASSQDPSASNEQYF. Written as DNA, the CDR3 is TGCGCCAGCAGCCAAGATCCCAGCGCTAGCAACGAGCAGTACTTC.